This is a list of T cell receptor beta chains from one sample in a study of blood T cell repertoires in COVID-19. Measured with immunoSEQ multiplex PCR; TCRdb has only the in-frame clones, and not every one. Of roughly 150,000 clones in the sample, roughly 84% were seen once. The sample taken for sequencing was peripheral blood. Receptor source: a woman between 45 and 65 years old with acute or convalescent COVID-19. The CDR3 runs from the conserved cysteine through the conserved F or W. A D gene is named only where the DNA matches it firmly. Clone size is shown for a subset of rows, as once, few, many or a class of expanded clone.

V	D	J	size	DNA	CDR3
TRBV5-5	TRBD2	TRBJ2-5	few	TGTGCCAGCAGCTTGGAGGGACTAGGGAAAGAGACCCAGTACTTC	CASSLEGLGKETQYF
TRBV2	.	TRBJ2-2	few	TGTGCCAGCACGGGCACCGGGGAGCTGTTTTTT	CASTGTGELFF
TRBV6-5	.	TRBJ2-7	.	TGTGCCAGCAGCTCGGGTGTGAAGCAGTACTTC	CASSSGVKQYF
TRBV2	.	TRBJ2-6	once	TGTGCCAGCAGTGAAGCGCGGAGCTCTGGGGCCAACGTCCTGACTTTC	CASSEARSSGANVLTF
TRBV28	TRBD1	TRBJ2-7	.	TGTGCCAGCAGTTTGGACAGGGGGTACTACGAGCAGTACTTC	CASSLDRGYYEQYF
TRBV7-2	TRBD2	TRBJ2-5	.	TGTGCCAGCAGCTTGGGACTAGCAGAAGAGACCCAGTACTTC	CASSLGLAEETQYF
TRBV5-6	TRBD1	TRBJ1-1	.	TGTGCCAGCAGCTTGGTCGGGCAGGGGGTAGGGGACACTGAAGCTTTCTTT	CASSLVGQGVGDTEAFF
TRBV2	.	TRBJ1-2	.	TGTGCCAGCAATCTGGACACCAGCGACACCTTC	CASNLDTSDTF
TRBV3-1/TRBV3-2	.	TRBJ1-4	.	TGTGCCAGCGAAGGAAGAAGACACTGGAATGAAAAACTGTTTTTT	CASEGRRHWNEKLFF
TRBV6-6	.	TRBJ2-7	.	TGTGCCAGCAGCCAACCCGGAGGCCCCTACGAGCAGTACTTC	CASSQPGGPYEQYF
TRBV7-3	.	TRBJ2-5	.	TGTGCCAGCAGCCCGATAGGGGGGGGGACCCAGTACTTC	CASSPIGGGTQYF
TRBV6-5	.	TRBJ1-2	once	TGTGCCAGCAGCTTGACAGCCGACTATGGCTACACCTTC	CASSLTADYGYTF
TRBV5-4	TRBD2	TRBJ2-1	.	TGTGCCAGCAGCTCTAGCGGGGGGAATGAGCAGTTCTTC	CASSSSGGNEQFF
TRBV23-1	.	TRBJ2-3	.	TGCGCCACCCCTTATGGGCCAGCCACAGATACGCAGTATTTT	CATPYGPATDTQYF
TRBV27	.	TRBJ1-5	.	TGTGCCAGCAGTTTTCAGATCAATCAGCCCCAGCATTTT	CASSFQINQPQHF
TRBV6-5	TRBD1	TRBJ1-2	.	TGTGCCAGCACTGGCCTGGGACAGTCCTATGGCTACACCTTC	CASTGLGQSYGYTF
TRBV18	.	TRBJ1-5	.	TGTGCCAGCTCTCTGGGGGCGCAGGGTCTAGGTCAGCCCCAGCATTTT	CASSLGAQGLGQPQHF
TRBV6-2/TRBV6-3	.	TRBJ2-3	.	TGTGCCAGCAGTTACCGAACAGGGGAGGACTTGTATCGCACAGATACGCAGTATTTT	CASSYRTGEDLYRTDTQYF
TRBV24-1	.	TRBJ2-5	.	TGTGCCACCAGTGAGATAGTGGGAGGGACCCAGTACTTC	CATSEIVGGTQYF
TRBV4-1	TRBD2	TRBJ2-7	once	TGCGCCAGCAGCCTTACTAGCGGCTACGAGCAGTACTTC	CASSLTSGYEQYF
TRBV19	TRBD1	TRBJ2-2	.	TGTGCCAGTAGTAAAGGGACAGGGCGGACCGGGGAGCTGTTTTTT	CASSKGTGRTGELFF
TRBV3-1/TRBV3-2	.	TRBJ1-6	.	TGTGCCAGCAGCCAAGTCGGAGGGGTGGTGGATTCACCCCTCCACTTT	CASSQVGGVVDSPLHF
TRBV3-1/TRBV3-2	.	TRBJ1-2	.	TGTGCCAGCAGGGCCGACAGACCTAACTATGGCTACACCTTC	CASRADRPNYGYTF
TRBV3-1/TRBV3-2	.	TRBJ2-7	.	TGTGCCAGCAGCCCCCAGAAGACAGGATCCTACGAGCAGTACTTC	CASSPQKTGSYEQYF
TRBV9	TRBD1	TRBJ1-1	once	TGTGCCAGCAGCGTAGGGACAGGGGACACTGAAGCTTTCTTT	CASSVGTGDTEAFF
TRBV24-1	.	TRBJ2-5	.	TGTGCCACCAGCGATACAGGGCTCCAAGAGACCCAGTACTTC	CATSDTGLQETQYF
TRBV9	.	TRBJ2-3	.	TGTGCCAGCAGCGTAGCGCGGGGGCGAAGCACAGATACGCAGTATTTT	CASSVARGRSTDTQYF
TRBV2	TRBD2	TRBJ2-7	.	TGTGCCAGCAGTGACGTCCTAGCGGGAGACTACGAGCAGTACTTC	CASSDVLAGDYEQYF
TRBV7-6	.	TRBJ2-1	.	TGTGCCAGCAGCTCCGATTCCGCGGGACCAAACAATGAGCAGTTCTTC	CASSSDSAGPNNEQFF
TRBV27	TRBD2	TRBJ2-7	.	TGTGCCAGCAGTTTACTAGCGGGAGGGTACGAGCAGTACTTC	CASSLLAGGYEQYF
TRBV19	.	TRBJ1-6	.	TGTGCCAGTAGCGCTAATAATTCACCCCTCCACTTT	CASSANNSPLHF
TRBV3-1/TRBV3-2	.	TRBJ2-3	.	TGTGCCAGCAGCCAGTCGGGACTCCGAAAATCTAGCACAGATACGCAGTATTTT	CASSQSGLRKSSTDTQYF
TRBV18	TRBD1	TRBJ1-2	.	TGTGCCAGCTCACCAAACACAGGGGATGGCTACACCTTC	CASSPNTGDGYTF
TRBV9	TRBD2	TRBJ2-7	few	TGTGCCAGCAGCGTAGCGGCGAGCGGGATGGGCTACTCCTACGAGCAGTACTTC	CASSVAASGMGYSYEQYF
TRBV18	.	TRBJ2-7	.	TGTGCCAGCTCACCTAACGGGGTAGCGGTTCACGAGCAGTACTTC	CASSPNGVAVHEQYF
TRBV19	.	TRBJ2-7	.	TGTGCCAGTAGTATAGTCCACGGAAGGTCGCAGGTGGGTGAGCAGTACTTC	CASSIVHGRSQVGEQYF
TRBV7-2	.	TRBJ2-5	few	TGTGCCAGCAGCTTGGGAGGGGGATCCCAAGAGACCCAGTACTTC	CASSLGGGSQETQYF
TRBV6-4	.	TRBJ2-4	once	TGTGCCAGCAGTGAATCCCGGTTCGGGACAGCGGGAAACATTCAGTACTTC	CASSESRFGTAGNIQYF
TRBV5-6	TRBD1	TRBJ2-5	.	TGTGCCAGCAGCTGGCGACAGGGGGGGGAGACCCAGTACTTC	CASSWRQGGETQYF
TRBV7-2	.	TRBJ2-1	.	TGTGCCAGCAGCCCGAATAGGGGGGGGAATGAGCAGTTCTTC	CASSPNRGGNEQFF
TRBV6-5	TRBD1	TRBJ1-3	.	TGTGCCAGCAGCCGGACAGGGTCTGGAAACACCATATATTTT	CASSRTGSGNTIYF
TRBV16	.	TRBJ2-1	.	TGTGCCAGCAGCCCTGACATCTACAATGAGCAGTTCTTC	CASSPDIYNEQFF
TRBV24-1	TRBD2	TRBJ2-3	.	TGTGCCACCAGTGATCTTATTTTGGGGACTAGCGGACCTTTGGATACGCAGTATTTT	CATSDLILGTSGPLDTQYF
TRBV4-3	TRBD2	TRBJ2-5	.	TGCGCCAGCAGCCAACAGACTAGCGGGGTTACAAAGACCCAGTACTTC	CASSQQTSGVTKTQYF
TRBV10-3	TRBD1	TRBJ2-7	.	TGTGCCATCAGTGCTACAGGGGGAGGATCCTACGAGCAGTACTTC	CAISATGGGSYEQYF
TRBV7-9	.	TRBJ2-7	.	TGTGCCAGCAGCTTAGACTTGCAGGGGCACGAGCAGTACTTC	CASSLDLQGHEQYF